A single T cell receptor (beta chain) is shown here with its context. Its antigen is unidentified. These data originate in a study of beta chain features in type 1 diabetes. Overall study findings and caveats: At VDJ recombination sites, type 1 diabetes patients had fewer insertions and more deleted nucleotides. cDNA sequencing could over-represent cells with high TCR expression. Type 1 diabetes patients showed a moderate but significant shortening of TCRB CDR3s in all four CD4+ subsets.

Losses at the gene ends were 5 bases for V and 5 bases for J; bases not matched to a gene: 2. The CDR3 covers 13 residues. Germline CDR1 reads SGHNT; CDR2 reads YENEEA. What was sequenced were expressed TCRB transcripts, since all of the isolated RNA had been reverse transcribed. An average about 3.6 million reads came from naive, central memory and regulatory T cell samples. Generated by immunoSEQ multiplex PCR, the TCRdb table keeps only in-frame clones and is missing some. The repertoire holds around 250,000 clones, with 14% as singletons. The chain employs TRBV11-3 and TRBJ2-5; TRBD2 agrees at 10 bases. Sequenced: naive CD4+ T cells from blood. This receptor was obtained from a man aged 25-45 years with type 1 diabetes. In nucleotides, the CDR3 is TGTGCCAGCAGCGGTAGCGGGGGGGAGACCCAGTACTTC. Translated: CASSGSGGETQYF. The full variable domain, with the rest looked up from reference TRBV11-3 and TRBJ2-5, is EAGVVQSPRYKIIEKKQPVAFWCNPISGHNTLYWYLQNLGQGPELLIRYENEEAVDDSQLPKDRFSAERLKGVDSTLKIQPAELGDSAVYLCASSGSGGETQYFGPGTRLLVL.